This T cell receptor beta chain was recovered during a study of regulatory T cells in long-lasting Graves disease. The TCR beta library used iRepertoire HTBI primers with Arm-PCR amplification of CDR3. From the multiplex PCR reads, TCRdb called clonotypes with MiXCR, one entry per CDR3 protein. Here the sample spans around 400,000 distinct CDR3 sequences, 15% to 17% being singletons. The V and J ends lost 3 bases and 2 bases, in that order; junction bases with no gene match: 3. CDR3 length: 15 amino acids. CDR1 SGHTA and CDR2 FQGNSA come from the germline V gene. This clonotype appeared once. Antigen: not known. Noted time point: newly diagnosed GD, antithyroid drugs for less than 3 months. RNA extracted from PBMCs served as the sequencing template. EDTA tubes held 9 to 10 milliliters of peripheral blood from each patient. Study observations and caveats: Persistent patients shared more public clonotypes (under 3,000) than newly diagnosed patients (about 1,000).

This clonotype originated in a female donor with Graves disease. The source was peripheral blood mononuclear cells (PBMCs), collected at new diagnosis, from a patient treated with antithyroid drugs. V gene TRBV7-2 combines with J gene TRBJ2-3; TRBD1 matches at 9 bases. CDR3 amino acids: CASSFRTGATDTQYF. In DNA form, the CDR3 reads TGTGCCAGCAGCTTTCGGACAGGGGCCACAGATACGCAGTATTTT.